This section outlines one T cell receptor (beta chain) sequence together with its context. Its antigen has not been determined. No qualities accompany the bases; no much larger clone lies one base away. There are 15 amino acids in the CDR3, from cysteine to phenylalanine inclusive. The read is trimmed to its CDR3 DNA, 45 bases read in frame from base 1. The junction carries 8 bases between V and J, which are trimmed by 3 bases and 0 bases respectively. The data originate from a study of T-cell reconstitution after alpha-beta-depleted transplantation in children listed by TCRdb under 2016. Broadly, across the study: T-cell immune reconstitution after TCRalphabeta/CD19-depleted allogeneic hematopoietic cell transplantation in children was quantitatively tracked in the study by means of TCR repertoire profiling. Paper-wide results and their limitations: In some patients, the high TCRbeta diversity seen at day 60 was put down to recipient T cells and intrathymic progenitors that had survived conditioning. Over subsequent months, a decline in hyperexpanded clone frequencies was noted, and after one year, T-cell counts and TCRbeta diversity were mostly ascribed to newly produced T cells. About two months after transplant, the apparently early recovery of alphabetaT-cell counts reportedly depended on just several hundred clones that had expanded rapidly and came from non-depleted graft cells.

What the treatment or condition label conveys for this sample: allogeneic hematopoietic cell transplantation with graft depleted of TCRalphabeta T cells and CD19 B cells. The transplant recipients were children given TCRalphabeta/CD19-depleted allogeneic hematopoietic cell grafts. Library preparation was by PCR. The run used an Illumina HiSeq 2500. TCR library preparation used molecular barcoding, with unique molecular identifiers applied to normalize quantification of the TCRbeta repertoire. Using fastp at Q25 and MiXCR, TCRdb reprocessed the public reads and kept productive beta chains. CDR3 protein duplicates are merged, each entry listing the most common genes and DNA. For this sample the table gives about 350,000 distinct CDR3 sequences, of which under 20% were detected only once. Of the sample, around 38% falls within the top ten clones.

The specimen comprised PBMCs, mostly from graft donor cells, sampled 360 days after TCRalphabeta/CD19-depleted stem cell transplant. The chain was built from TRBV23-1 and TRBJ1-4, and possibly TRBD1, on 6 matching bases. TRBV23-1 is an ORF, with its function uncertain. This sequence was found in a male patient aged 2 to 10 who had a stem cell transplant for acute lymphoblastic leukemia, so the T cells may come from the graft donor. The CDR3 amino acid sequence is: CASSHWTATNEKLFF. DNA sequence: TGCGCCAGCAGTCATTGGACAGCAACTAATGAAAAACTGTTTTTT.